This is a list of T cell receptor beta chains from one sample in a study of T-cell reconstitution after alpha-beta-depleted transplantation in children. TCRdb re-analysed the PCR reads in MiXCR, keeping a single row per CDR3 protein. The sample contains just under 550,000 distinct CDR3 sequences, around 19% of which appear only once. The material sequenced was PBMCs from the stem cell graft donor, taken from the stem cell graft. Receptors originate from a human donor who donated a stem cell graft to a child with acute lymphoblastic leukemia. Each CDR3 is given with its conserved first and last residue. Fields, in order: clone size, D gene, V gene, J gene, CDR3 DNA, CDR3 protein. The D gene is left open where the match is weak. Some rows have no size entry. The others give once, few or many, or a class for an expanded clone.

size: NA
D: NA
V: TRBV5-1
J: TRBJ2-7
DNA: TGCGCCAGCAGCTTGGCCCCGGGCCGACTCTCCCACTACGAGCAGTACTTC
CDR3: CASSLAPGRLSHYEQYF

size: few
D: TRBD2
V: TRBV5-1
J: TRBJ2-1
DNA: TGCGCCAGCAGCTCTAGGAAACCGACTAGCGGGAGTTACAATGAGCAGTTCTTC
CDR3: CASSSRKPTSGSYNEQFF

size: few
D: NA
V: TRBV19
J: TRBJ2-1
DNA: TGTGCCAGTACCTTCTCCGGCGGTGAGCAGTTCTTC
CDR3: CASTFSGGEQFF

size: many
D: NA
V: TRBV5-1
J: TRBJ2-5
DNA: TGCGCCAGCAGCTTGGTAGGGATCGAGACCCAGTACTTC
CDR3: CASSLVGIETQYF

size: NA
D: NA
V: TRBV12-3/TRBV12-4
J: TRBJ2-2
DNA: TGTGCCAGCATTGCCGGCACCGGGGAGCTGTTTTTT
CDR3: CASIAGTGELFF

size: NA
D: TRBD2
V: TRBV20-1
J: TRBJ2-2
DNA: TGCAGTGCCGCGGGAGGGGTCCCGAACACCGGGGAGCTGTTTTTT
CDR3: CSAAGGVPNTGELFF

size: few
D: TRBD2
V: TRBV7-2
J: TRBJ2-1
DNA: TGTGCCAGCAGCTTAGGAGGTAGCGGGAGGGCCAGGAATGAGCAGTTCTTC
CDR3: CASSLGGSGRARNEQFF

size: once
D: TRBD1
V: TRBV4-1
J: TRBJ1-5
DNA: TGCGCCAGCAGCCAACAGGGGGGCGATCAGCCCCAGCATTTT
CDR3: CASSQQGGDQPQHF

size: NA
D: NA
V: TRBV5-1
J: TRBJ2-5
DNA: TGCGCCAGCAGCTTGGTTGACAGCAGCGAGACCCAGTACTTC
CDR3: CASSLVDSSETQYF

size: NA
D: NA
V: TRBV5-1
J: TRBJ2-1
DNA: TGCGCCAGCAGCTGGACGGGTGAGCAGTTCTTC
CDR3: CASSWTGEQFF

size: few
D: TRBD1
V: TRBV12-5
J: TRBJ2-6
DNA: TGTGCTAGTGGTTTACAGGGGGCGACCTCTGGGGCCAACGTCCTGACTTTC
CDR3: CASGLQGATSGANVLTF

size: NA
D: TRBD2
V: TRBV4-1
J: TRBJ2-7
DNA: TGCGCCAGCAGCCAGCTAGCGGGAGGAGATGGCGAGCAGTACTTC
CDR3: CASSQLAGGDGEQYF

size: few
D: NA
V: TRBV5-1
J: TRBJ2-1
DNA: TGCGCCAGCAGCTTGATATTTTGGACAGACGGTTACAATGAGCAGTTCTTC
CDR3: CASSLIFWTDGYNEQFF

size: NA
D: TRBD1
V: TRBV20-1
J: TRBJ1-1
DNA: TGCAGTGCTATCACAGGGGCGGACACTGAAGCTTTCTTT
CDR3: CSAITGADTEAFF

size: few
D: NA
V: TRBV20-1
J: TRBJ1-3
DNA: TGCAGTGCTAGAGATACTAAGGCGATAGTGTGGGACGCGACCATATATTTT
CDR3: CSARDTKAIVWDATIYF

size: NA
D: TRBD1
V: TRBV24-1
J: TRBJ2-7
DNA: TGTGCCACCAGTGATTCTTATGGACAGGGGGTTTACGAGCAGTACTTC
CDR3: CATSDSYGQGVYEQYF

size: few
D: NA
V: TRBV11-2
J: TRBJ2-7
DNA: TGTGCCAGCAGGCGACAGGACGGCATATACTACGAGCAGTACTTC
CDR3: CASRRQDGIYYEQYF

size: NA
D: NA
V: TRBV4-1
J: TRBJ2-3
DNA: TGCGCCAGCAGCTCTATCTTCGGCCCGGGGGCAGATACGCAGTATTTT
CDR3: CASSSIFGPGADTQYF

size: once
D: NA
V: TRBV12-3/TRBV12-4
J: TRBJ2-5
DNA: TGTGCCAGCAGCCAAAAGCCGGGACCTAAAGAGACCCAGTACTTC
CDR3: CASSQKPGPKETQYF

size: NA
D: TRBD1
V: TRBV9
J: TRBJ1-1
DNA: TGTGCCAGCAGCGCTCGACAGGGTCACACTGAAGCTTTCTTT
CDR3: CASSARQGHTEAFF

size: NA
D: NA
V: TRBV25-1
J: TRBJ1-3
DNA: TGTGCCAGCAGTTTACAGGGACCTGGAAACACCATATATTTT
CDR3: CASSLQGPGNTIYF

size: few
D: TRBD2
V: TRBV9
J: TRBJ2-7
DNA: TGTGCCAGCAGCGTAACGGGAGGGCCCTACGAGCAGTACTTC
CDR3: CASSVTGGPYEQYF

size: NA
D: NA
V: TRBV18
J: TRBJ2-7
DNA: TGTGCCAGCTCACCAACTGCTCCCTACGAGCAGTACTTC
CDR3: CASSPTAPYEQYF

size: NA
D: NA
V: TRBV7-8
J: TRBJ1-5
DNA: TGTGCCAGCAGCCCCGGACGCGTCAATCAGCCCCAGCATTTT
CDR3: CASSPGRVNQPQHF

size: few
D: TRBD2
V: TRBV6-1
J: TRBJ2-3
DNA: TGTGCCAGCGAAAGAAGCGGGGGCACAGATACGCAGTATTTT
CDR3: CASERSGGTDTQYF

size: NA
D: NA
V: TRBV5-6
J: TRBJ2-1
DNA: TGTGCCAGCAGCTTTTGGGGTTCTGCGGAGCAGTTCTTC
CDR3: CASSFWGSAEQFF

size: many
D: TRBD1
V: TRBV5-5
J: TRBJ1-6
DNA: TGTGCCAGCAGCCACACAGGGGTAGACTCACCCCTCCACTTT
CDR3: CASSHTGVDSPLHF

size: few
D: NA
V: TRBV6-6
J: TRBJ2-2
DNA: TGTGCCAGCAGTGCGGAGGGGGTCGGGGAGCTGTTTTTT
CDR3: CASSAEGVGELFF

size: few
D: TRBD1
V: TRBV7-9
J: TRBJ2-7
DNA: TGTGCCAGCACCAACCTGGACAGGCGCTACGAGCAGTACTTC
CDR3: CASTNLDRRYEQYF

size: NA
D: TRBD1
V: TRBV20-1
J: TRBJ2-1
DNA: TGCTGTGCCAAACTTTTTCCCGGGACAGACTTCAATGAGCAGTTCTTC
CDR3: CCAKLFPGTDFNEQFF

size: NA
D: NA
V: TRBV27
J: TRBJ2-7
DNA: TGTGCCAGCAGTTTAGCCCCGGAGGCCTACGAGCAGTACTTC
CDR3: CASSLAPEAYEQYF

size: many
D: NA
V: TRBV7-2
J: TRBJ2-3
DNA: TGTGCCAGCAGCTTTGGCAGGCTAGATACGCAGTATTTT
CDR3: CASSFGRLDTQYF

size: NA
D: NA
V: TRBV7-2
J: TRBJ2-3
DNA: TGTGCCAGCAGCTCGCCGCCGGGTTTGGGCCATAGTACGCAGTATTTT
CDR3: CASSSPPGLGHSTQYF

size: few
D: NA
V: TRBV29-1
J: TRBJ2-5
DNA: TGCAGCGTTGAAGGCGAGCTGCGGGGACTGTGGCAAGAGACCCAGTACTTC
CDR3: CSVEGELRGLWQETQYF

size: once
D: NA
V: TRBV5-4
J: TRBJ2-7
DNA: TGTGCCAGCAGCCCTCGACTAGCCCAAGGGGGAGAGCAGTACTTC
CDR3: CASSPRLAQGGEQYF

size: few
D: NA
V: TRBV5-1
J: TRBJ2-5
DNA: TGCGCCAGCACCGACACCCGGGCTTACCAAGAGACCCAGTACTTC
CDR3: CASTDTRAYQETQYF

size: NA
D: TRBD1
V: TRBV29-1
J: TRBJ1-1
DNA: TGCAGCGTTGATGCGGACAGGCCCTTAGCTTTCTTT
CDR3: CSVDADRPLAFF

size: NA
D: TRBD1
V: TRBV5-1
J: TRBJ2-7
DNA: TGCGCCAGCAGCTTGGTCGGGACAGGGCTTTTCTACGAGCAGTACTTC
CDR3: CASSLVGTGLFYEQYF

size: few
D: TRBD2
V: TRBV6-5
J: TRBJ2-7
DNA: TGTGCCAGCAGTTACTTGGCTAGCGGGAGCGACGAGCAGTACTTC
CDR3: CASSYLASGSDEQYF

size: NA
D: TRBD2
V: TRBV2
J: TRBJ2-7
DNA: TGTGCCAGCAGTGAGGGCCTAGCGGATACCTACGAGCAGTACTTC
CDR3: CASSEGLADTYEQYF

size: NA
D: TRBD2
V: TRBV7-8
J: TRBJ2-1
DNA: TGTGCCAGCAGCCCTAGGCCAACTGGACTAGCGTATGAGCAGTTCTTC
CDR3: CASSPRPTGLAYEQFF

size: many
D: NA
V: TRBV5-1
J: TRBJ2-1
DNA: TGCGCCAGCAGCCCCACGAGGGGCAATGAGCAGTTCTTC
CDR3: CASSPTRGNEQFF

size: few
D: NA
V: TRBV12-3/TRBV12-4
J: TRBJ2-7
DNA: TGTGCCAGCAGTCCGACTCTCTACGAGCAGTACTTC
CDR3: CASSPTLYEQYF

size: few
D: NA
V: TRBV7-2
J: TRBJ1-4
DNA: TGTGCCAGCAGCTCGAGATCCTTAGCCGAAAAACTGTTTTTT
CDR3: CASSSRSLAEKLFF

size: NA
D: NA
V: TRBV7-3
J: TRBJ2-5
DNA: TGTGCCAGCAGCGACGTTGGCAACGGGGAAGAGACCCAGTACTTC
CDR3: CASSDVGNGEETQYF

size: NA
D: NA
V: TRBV11-2
J: TRBJ2-5
DNA: TGTGCCAGCAGCTTAGAAGGCCAGGTGGTCGAGACCCAGTACTTC
CDR3: CASSLEGQVVETQYF

size: few
D: NA
V: TRBV5-4
J: TRBJ1-2
DNA: TGTGCCAGCAGCTTGCCGGGCCTTAACTATGGCTACACCTTC
CDR3: CASSLPGLNYGYTF

size: many
D: TRBD1
V: TRBV12-3/TRBV12-4
J: TRBJ2-7
DNA: TGTGCCAGCAGCTTCGGGACAGCCTTCTACGAGCAGTACTTC
CDR3: CASSFGTAFYEQYF